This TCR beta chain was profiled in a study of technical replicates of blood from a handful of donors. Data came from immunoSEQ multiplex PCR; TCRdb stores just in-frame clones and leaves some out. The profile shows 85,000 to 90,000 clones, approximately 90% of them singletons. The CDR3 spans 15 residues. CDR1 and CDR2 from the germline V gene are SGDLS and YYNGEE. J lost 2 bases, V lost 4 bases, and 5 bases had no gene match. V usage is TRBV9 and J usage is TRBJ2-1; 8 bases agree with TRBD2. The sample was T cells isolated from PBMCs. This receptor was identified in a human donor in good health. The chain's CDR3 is CASSLTGGPYNEQFF. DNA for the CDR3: TGTGCCAGCAGCTTGACGGGGGGGCCCTACAATGAGCAGTTCTTC.